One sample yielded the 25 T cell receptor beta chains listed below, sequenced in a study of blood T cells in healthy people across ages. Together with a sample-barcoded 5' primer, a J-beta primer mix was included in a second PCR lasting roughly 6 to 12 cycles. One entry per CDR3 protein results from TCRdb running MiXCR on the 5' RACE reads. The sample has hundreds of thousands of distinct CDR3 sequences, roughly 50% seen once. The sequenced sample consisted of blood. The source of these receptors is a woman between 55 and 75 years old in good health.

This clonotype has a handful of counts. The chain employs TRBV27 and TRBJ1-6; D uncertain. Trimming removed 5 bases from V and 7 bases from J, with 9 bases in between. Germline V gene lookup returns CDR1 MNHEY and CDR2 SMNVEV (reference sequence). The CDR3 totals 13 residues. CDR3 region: CASSVPGNSPLHF. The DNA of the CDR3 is TGTGCCAGCAGTGTGCCGGGAAATTCACCCCTCCACTTT.

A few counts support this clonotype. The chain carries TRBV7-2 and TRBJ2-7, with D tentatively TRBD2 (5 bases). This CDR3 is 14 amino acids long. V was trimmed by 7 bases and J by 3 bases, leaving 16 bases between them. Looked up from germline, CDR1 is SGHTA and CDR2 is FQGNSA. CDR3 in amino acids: CASTKLGRDYEQYF. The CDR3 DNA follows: TGTGCCAGCACCAAACTAGGAAGGGACTACGAGCAGTACTTC. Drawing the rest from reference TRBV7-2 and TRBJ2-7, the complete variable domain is GAGVSQSPSNKVTEKGKDVELRCDPISGHTALYWYRQSLGQGLEFLIYFQGNSAPDKSGLPSDRFSAERTGGSVSTLTIQRTQQEDSAVYLCASTKLGRDYEQYFGPGTRLTVT.

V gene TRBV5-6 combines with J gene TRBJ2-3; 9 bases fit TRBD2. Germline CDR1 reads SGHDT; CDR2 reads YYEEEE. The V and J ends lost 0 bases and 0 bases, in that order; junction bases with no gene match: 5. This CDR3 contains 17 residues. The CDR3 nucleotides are TGTGCCAGCAGCTTGGCCAGGCTAGCGGGAAGCACAGATACGCAGTATTTT. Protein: CASSLARLAGSTDTQYF. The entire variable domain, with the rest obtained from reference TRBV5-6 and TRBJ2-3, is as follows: DAGVTQSPTHLIKTRGQQVTLRCSPKSGHDTVSWYQQALGQGPQFIFQYYEEEERQRGNFPDRFSGHQFPNYSSELNVNALLLGDSALYLCASSLARLAGSTDTQYFGPGTRLTVL.

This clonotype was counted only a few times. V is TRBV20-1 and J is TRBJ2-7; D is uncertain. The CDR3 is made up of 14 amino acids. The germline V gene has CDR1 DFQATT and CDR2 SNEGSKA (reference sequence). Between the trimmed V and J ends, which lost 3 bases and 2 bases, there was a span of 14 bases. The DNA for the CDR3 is TGCAGTGCTAGGGACCTAACTAAAACCTACGAGCAGTACTTC. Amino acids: CSARDLTKTYEQYF.

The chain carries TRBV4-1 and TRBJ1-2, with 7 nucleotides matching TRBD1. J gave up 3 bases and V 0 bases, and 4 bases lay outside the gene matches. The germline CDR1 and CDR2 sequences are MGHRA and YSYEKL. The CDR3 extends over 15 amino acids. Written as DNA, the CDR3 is TGCGCCAGCAGCCAAGATCCAGGGGGGTACTATGGCTACACCTTC. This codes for CASSQDPGGYYGYTF.

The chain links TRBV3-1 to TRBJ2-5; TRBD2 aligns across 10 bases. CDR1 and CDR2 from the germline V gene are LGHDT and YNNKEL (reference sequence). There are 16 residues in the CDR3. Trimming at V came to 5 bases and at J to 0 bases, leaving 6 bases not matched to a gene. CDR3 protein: CASSYRSGRYQETQYF. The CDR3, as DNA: TGTGCCAGCAGCTATCGTAGCGGGAGGTACCAAGAGACCCAGTACTTC.

DNA of the CDR3: TGTGCCAGCAGTAGTGGCAGGGGCAACTCCTACGAGCAGTACTTC. It codes for CASSSGRGNSYEQYF. The chain carries TRBV2 and TRBJ2-7; weak D call: TRBD1 (6 bases). The CDR3 extends over 15 amino acids. Between the trimmed V and J ends, which lost 5 bases and 0 bases, there was a span of 14 bases. Germline V lookup: CDR1 SNHLY, CDR2 FYNNEI.

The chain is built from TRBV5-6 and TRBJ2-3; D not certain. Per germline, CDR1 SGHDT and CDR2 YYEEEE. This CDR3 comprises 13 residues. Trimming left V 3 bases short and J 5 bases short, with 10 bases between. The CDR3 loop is CASSSFFGDTQYF. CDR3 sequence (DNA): TGTGCCAGCAGCTCTTTTTTCGGAGATACGCAGTATTTT. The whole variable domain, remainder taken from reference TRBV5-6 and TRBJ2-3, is DAGVTQSPTHLIKTRGQQVTLRCSPKSGHDTVSWYQQALGQGPQFIFQYYEEEERQRGNFPDRFSGHQFPNYSSELNVNALLLGDSALYLCASSSFFGDTQYFGPGTRLTVL.

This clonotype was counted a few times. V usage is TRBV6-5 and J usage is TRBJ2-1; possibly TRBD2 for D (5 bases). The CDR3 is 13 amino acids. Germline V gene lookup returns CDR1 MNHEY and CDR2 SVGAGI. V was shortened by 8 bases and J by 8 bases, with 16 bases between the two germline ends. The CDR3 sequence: CASSTGENYEQFF. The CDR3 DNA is TGTGCCAGCTCGACCGGGGAGAACTATGAGCAGTTCTTC.

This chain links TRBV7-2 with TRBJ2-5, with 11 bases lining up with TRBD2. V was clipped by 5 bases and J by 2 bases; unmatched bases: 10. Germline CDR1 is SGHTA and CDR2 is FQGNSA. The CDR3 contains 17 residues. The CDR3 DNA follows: TGTGCCAGCAGCCTGAGTCTAGCGGGAGGCCTTCAAGAGACCCAGTACTTC. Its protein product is CASSLSLAGGLQETQYF.

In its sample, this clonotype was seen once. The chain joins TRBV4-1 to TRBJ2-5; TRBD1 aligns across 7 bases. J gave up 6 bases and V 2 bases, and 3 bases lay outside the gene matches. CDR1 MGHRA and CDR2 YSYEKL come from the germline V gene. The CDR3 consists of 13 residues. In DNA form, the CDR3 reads TGCGCCAGCAGCCAAAGACAGGGAAAGACCCAGTACTTC. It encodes CASSQRQGKTQYF.

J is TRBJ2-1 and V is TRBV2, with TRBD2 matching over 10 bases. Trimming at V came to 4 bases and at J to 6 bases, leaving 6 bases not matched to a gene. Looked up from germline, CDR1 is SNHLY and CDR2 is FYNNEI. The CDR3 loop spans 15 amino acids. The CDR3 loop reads CASSVRLAGPNEQFF. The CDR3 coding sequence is TGTGCCAGCAGTGTGAGACTAGCGGGCCCCAATGAGCAGTTCTTC.

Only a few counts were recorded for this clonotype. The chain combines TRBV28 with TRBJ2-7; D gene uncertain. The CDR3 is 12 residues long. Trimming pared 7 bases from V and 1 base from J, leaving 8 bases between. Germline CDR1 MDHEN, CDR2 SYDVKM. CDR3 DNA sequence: TGTGCCAGCACCGACGGTTCCTACGAGCAGTACTTC. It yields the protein CASTDGSYEQYF. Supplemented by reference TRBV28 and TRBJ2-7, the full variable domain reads DVKVTQSSRYLVKRTGEKVFLECVQDMDHENMFWYRQDPGLGLRLIYFSYDVKMKEKGDIPEGYSVSREKKERFSLILESASTNQTSMYLCASTDGSYEQYFGPGTRLTVT.

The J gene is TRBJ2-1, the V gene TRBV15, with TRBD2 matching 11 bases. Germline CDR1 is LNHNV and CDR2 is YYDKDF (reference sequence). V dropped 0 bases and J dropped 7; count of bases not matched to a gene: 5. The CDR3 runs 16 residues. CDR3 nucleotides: TGTGCCACCAGCAGAGACACTCTAGCGGGAGGAAATGAGCAGTTCTTC. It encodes CATSRDTLAGGNEQFF.

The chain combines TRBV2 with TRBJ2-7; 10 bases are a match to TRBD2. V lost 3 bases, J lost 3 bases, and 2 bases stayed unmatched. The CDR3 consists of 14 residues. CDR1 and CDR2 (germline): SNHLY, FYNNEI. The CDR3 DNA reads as TGTGCCAGCAGTGACGCTAGCGGGAGCTACGAGCAGTACTTC. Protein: CASSDASGSYEQYF.

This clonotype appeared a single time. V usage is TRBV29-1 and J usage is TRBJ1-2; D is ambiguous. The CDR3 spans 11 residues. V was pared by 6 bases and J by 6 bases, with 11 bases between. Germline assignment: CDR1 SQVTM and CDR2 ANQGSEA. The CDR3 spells CSVRAVNGYTF. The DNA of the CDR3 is TGCAGCGTCCGGGCAGTAAATGGCTACACCTTC.

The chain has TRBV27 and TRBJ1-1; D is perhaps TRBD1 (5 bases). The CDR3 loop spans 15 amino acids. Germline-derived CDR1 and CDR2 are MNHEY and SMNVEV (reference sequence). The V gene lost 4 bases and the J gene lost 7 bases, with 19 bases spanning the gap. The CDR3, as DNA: TGTGCCAGCAGTTCGAGCTTCGCGGGGCCCTATGAAGCTTTCTTT. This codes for CASSSSFAGPYEAFF.

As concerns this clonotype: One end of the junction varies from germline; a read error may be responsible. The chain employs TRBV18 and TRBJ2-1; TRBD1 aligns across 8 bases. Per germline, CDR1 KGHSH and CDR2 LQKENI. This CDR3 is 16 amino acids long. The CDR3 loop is CAGSPSWTGSASEQFF. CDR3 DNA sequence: TGTGCCGGCTCACCATCGTGGACAGGGTCCGCCTCCGAGCAGTTCTTC.

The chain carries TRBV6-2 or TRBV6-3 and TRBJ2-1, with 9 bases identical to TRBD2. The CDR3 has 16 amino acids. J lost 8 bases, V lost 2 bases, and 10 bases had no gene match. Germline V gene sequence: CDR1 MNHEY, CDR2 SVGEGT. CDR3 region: CASSYGLARQGYEQFF. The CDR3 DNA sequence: TGTGCCAGCAGTTACGGACTAGCGAGACAGGGCTATGAGCAGTTCTTC.

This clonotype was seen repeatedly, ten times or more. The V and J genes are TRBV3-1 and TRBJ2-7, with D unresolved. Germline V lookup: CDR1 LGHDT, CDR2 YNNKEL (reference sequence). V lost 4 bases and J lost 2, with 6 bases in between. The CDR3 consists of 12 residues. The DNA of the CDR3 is TGTGCCAGCAGCCCCCGTACCTACGAGCAGTACTTC. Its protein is CASSPRTYEQYF.

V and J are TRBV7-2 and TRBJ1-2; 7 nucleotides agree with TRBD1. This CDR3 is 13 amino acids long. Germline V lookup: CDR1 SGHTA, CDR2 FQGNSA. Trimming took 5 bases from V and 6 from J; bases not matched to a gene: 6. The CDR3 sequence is CASSKTGFDGYTF. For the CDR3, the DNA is TGTGCCAGCAGCAAGACAGGGTTCGATGGCTACACCTTC. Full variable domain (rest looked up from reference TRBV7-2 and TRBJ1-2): GAGVSQSPSNKVTEKGKDVELRCDPISGHTALYWYRQSLGQGLEFLIYFQGNSAPDKSGLPSDRFSAERTGGSVSTLTIQRTQQEDSAVYLCASSKTGFDGYTFGSGTRLTVV.

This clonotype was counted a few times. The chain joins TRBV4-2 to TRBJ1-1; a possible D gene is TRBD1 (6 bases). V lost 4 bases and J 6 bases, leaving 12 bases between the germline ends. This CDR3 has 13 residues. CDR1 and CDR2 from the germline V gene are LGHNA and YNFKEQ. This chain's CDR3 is CASSLEGESEAFF. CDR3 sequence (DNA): TGTGCCAGCAGCCTAGAGGGGGAGTCTGAAGCTTTCTTT.

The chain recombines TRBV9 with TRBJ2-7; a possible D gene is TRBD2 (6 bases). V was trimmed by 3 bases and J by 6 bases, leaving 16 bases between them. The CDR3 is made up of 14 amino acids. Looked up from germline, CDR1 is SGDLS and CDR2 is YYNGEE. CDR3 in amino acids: CASSAEWASVEQYF. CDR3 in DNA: TGTGCCAGCAGCGCCGAGTGGGCTAGCGTCGAGCAGTACTTC. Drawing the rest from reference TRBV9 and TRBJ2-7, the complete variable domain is DSGVTQTPKHLITATGQRVTLRCSPRSGDLSVYWYQQSLDQGLQFLIQYYNGEERAKGNILERFSAQQFPDLHSELNLSSLELGDSALYFCASSAEWASVEQYFGPGTRLTVT.

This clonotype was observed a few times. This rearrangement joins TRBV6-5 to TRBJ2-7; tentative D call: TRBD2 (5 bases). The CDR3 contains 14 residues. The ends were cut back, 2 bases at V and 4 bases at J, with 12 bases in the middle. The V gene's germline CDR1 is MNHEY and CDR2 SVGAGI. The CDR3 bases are TGTGCCAGCAGTTACGGCGGCGGAGGTTACGAGCAGTACTTC. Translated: CASSYGGGGYEQYF.

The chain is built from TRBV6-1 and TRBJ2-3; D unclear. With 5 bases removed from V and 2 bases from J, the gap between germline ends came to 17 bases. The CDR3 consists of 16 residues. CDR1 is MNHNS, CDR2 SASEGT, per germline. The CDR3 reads CASSPGPDTHTDTQYF. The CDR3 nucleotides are TGTGCCAGCAGTCCTGGGCCGGATACCCACACAGATACGCAGTATTTT.